This is a list of T cell receptor beta chains from one sample in a study of blood T cell repertoires in COVID-19. The method was immunoSEQ multiplex PCR; TCRdb's version includes in-frame clones alone and lacks a portion of them. The profile covers about 30,000 clones, with around 90% appearing a single time and over 55% taken by the ten largest. The sequencing sample was made of peripheral blood. Receptors were obtained from a man aged 65-85 years with acute or convalescent COVID-19. The CDR3 runs from the conserved cysteine through the conserved F or W. D genes are given only for firm matches. The size field is filled for only some rows; it gives once, few, many or a size class.

J gene	clone size	V gene	D gene	CDR3 length	CDR3 DNA	CDR3 protein
TRBJ1-5	NA	TRBV12-5	NA	19	TGTGCTAGTGGTTTGTTCCCTGACATGGGGCTAAATGGCAATCAGCCCCAGCATTTT	CASGLFPDMGLNGNQPQHF
TRBJ1-6	NA	TRBV28	NA	13	TGTGCCAGCAGTGGGCGGGGGCGCTCACCCCTCCACTTT	CASSGRGRSPLHF
TRBJ2-3	NA	TRBV6-1	TRBD2	15	TGTGCCAGCAGAGAAGCGGGGGAGGGCACAGATACGCAGTATTTT	CASREAGEGTDTQYF
TRBJ2-3	once	TRBV4-2	TRBD2	18	TGTGCCAGCAGCCAAGACACCGGGGGCGGGAGGACCACAGATACGCAGTATTTT	CASSQDTGGGRTTDTQYF
TRBJ2-5	NA	TRBV27	TRBD2	13	TGTGCCAGCAGAACCGGGGGGGGGCAGACCCAGTACTTC	CASRTGGGQTQYF
TRBJ2-7	NA	TRBV5-4	NA	16	TGTGCCAGCAGCTTGGCGGCGGGACGAAGCTCCTACGAGCAGTACTTC	CASSLAAGRSSYEQYF
TRBJ2-7	once	TRBV20-1	NA	11	TGCAGTGCGGGGGGCTCCTACGAGCAGTACTTC	CSAGGSYEQYF
TRBJ1-1	NA	TRBV27	TRBD1	16	TGTGCCAGCAGCCGGCGGACAGGGGGTCTGAACACTGAAGCTTTCTTT	CASSRRTGGLNTEAFF
TRBJ2-1	NA	TRBV3-1/TRBV3-2	NA	13	TGTGCCAGCAGCCAAGCGGGGGTGAATGAGCAGTTCTTC	CASSQAGVNEQFF
TRBJ1-2	once	TRBV11-2	TRBD1	13	TGTGCCAGCAGCCTGGACAGGGTTCGTGGCTACACCTTC	CASSLDRVRGYTF
TRBJ2-5	NA	TRBV6-1	TRBD1	19	TGTGCCAGCAGTGGGTACCGGGACAGGGCAGCTGGGGGCCAAGAGACCCAGTACTTC	CASSGYRDRAAGGQETQYF
TRBJ2-2	NA	TRBV5-5	NA	17	TGTGCCAGCAGCTTGGATCGCGCGGAAGAGGTCACCGGGGAGCTGTTTTTT	CASSLDRAEEVTGELFF
TRBJ2-7	NA	TRBV3-1/TRBV3-2	NA	14	TGTGCCAGCAGCCAAGACGTCAGCTCCTACGAGCAGTACTTC	CASSQDVSSYEQYF
TRBJ1-3	few	TRBV6-5	NA	14	TGTGCCAGCGGCAGTCGTCTCTCTGGAAACACCATATATTTT	CASGSRLSGNTIYF
TRBJ1-2	NA	TRBV6-6	TRBD1	14	TGTGCCAGCAGTTACTCCAGGGGGAACTATGGCTACACCTTC	CASSYSRGNYGYTF
TRBJ2-7	NA	TRBV6-5	TRBD2	13	TGTGCCAGCACCGGCGGGAGGTTGCACGAGCAGTACTTC	CASTGGRLHEQYF
TRBJ2-2	few	TRBV29-1	NA	14	TGCAGCGGCGCCAGGAATGTGGACACCGGGGAGCTGTTTTTT	CSGARNVDTGELFF
TRBJ2-5	NA	TRBV4-1	TRBD2	21	TGCGCCAGCAGCCAAGATGATGCAGGAAGGGTAGCGGGGGGTTGGGGAGAGACCCAGTACTTC	CASSQDDAGRVAGGWGETQYF
TRBJ1-1	NA	TRBV4-2	NA	12	TGTGCCAGCAGCCAAGAATTCCGGGAAGCTTTCTTT	CASSQEFREAFF
TRBJ2-7	NA	TRBV27	TRBD2	15	TGTGCCAGCAGTCTAGCGGGAGGATCCTCCTACGAGCAGTACTTC	CASSLAGGSSYEQYF
TRBJ2-1	NA	TRBV29-1	NA	14	TGCAGCGTCCGTGGACTAAGCTCCTACAATGAGCAGTTCTTC	CSVRGLSSYNEQFF
TRBJ2-1	NA	TRBV28	NA	13	TGTGCCAGCAAAGGGGACTTCTACAATGAGCAGTTCTTC	CASKGDFYNEQFF
TRBJ1-2	NA	TRBV19	NA	14	TGTGCCACCGCGAAAAAGCAGGGTGGCTATGGCTACACCTTC	CATAKKQGGYGYTF
TRBJ1-1	once	TRBV28	NA	15	TGTGCCAGCAGTTCGTTGGACACCGAGAACACTGAAGCTTTCTTT	CASSSLDTENTEAFF
TRBJ2-5	NA	TRBV18	NA	13	TGTGCCAGCTCACAGACTAGGGGAGAGACCCAGTACTTC	CASSQTRGETQYF
TRBJ2-3	NA	TRBV5-6	NA	15	TGTGCCAGCCTGCGATCGACTAACCCCACAGATACGCAGTATTTT	CASLRSTNPTDTQYF
TRBJ2-5	once	TRBV15	NA	15	TGTGCCACCAGCAGTGGGGAGGTGGGAGTCGAGACCCAGTACTTC	CATSSGEVGVETQYF
TRBJ1-1	NA	TRBV28	NA	12	TGTGCCAGCAGGTCCGGGAACACTGAAGCTTTCTTT	CASRSGNTEAFF
TRBJ2-7	NA	TRBV7-2	NA	13	TGTGCCAGCAGCTTAGTACTGTCCTACGAGCAGTACTTC	CASSLVLSYEQYF
TRBJ1-1	NA	TRBV28	TRBD1	14	TGTGCCAGCAGTTCCCAACAGGGGGACACTGAAGCTTTCTTT	CASSSQQGDTEAFF
TRBJ2-1	NA	TRBV7-2	NA	14	TGTGCCAGCAGCTTGAGTAGCTTCAGGGCTGAGCAGTTCTTC	CASSLSSFRAEQFF
TRBJ2-7	NA	TRBV30	NA	11	TGTGCCTGGAGTGTCGGGGACGAGCAGTACTTC	CAWSVGDEQYF
TRBJ2-1	NA	TRBV7-9	TRBD2	17	TGTGCCAGCAGCCCACGAGGGCTAGCGGGATCCTACAATGAGCAGTTCTTC	CASSPRGLAGSYNEQFF
TRBJ1-5	NA	TRBV7-2	NA	13	TGTGCCAGCAGCTTAAGTCCAGGTCAGCCCCAGCATTTT	CASSLSPGQPQHF
TRBJ1-2	NA	TRBV18	NA	15	TGTGCCAGCTCCCCCATAGGAGCGGGTAACTATGGCTACACCTTC	CASSPIGAGNYGYTF
TRBJ1-2	NA	TRBV20-1	NA	11	TGCAGTGCTAGAGGTAGCTATGGCTACACCTTC	CSARGSYGYTF
TRBJ1-5	NA	TRBV11-2	TRBD1	13	TGTGCCAGCAGCACGGACAGGGGGACGGCCCAGCATTTT	CASSTDRGTAQHF
TRBJ2-7	NA	TRBV6-6	TRBD1	13	TGTGCCAGCAGTTATACAGGGGGATACGAGCAGTACTTC	CASSYTGGYEQYF
TRBJ1-1	NA	TRBV6-6	TRBD1	15	TGTGCCAGCAGACGCAGGGGGCCAGCGGACACTGAAGCTTTCTTT	CASRRRGPADTEAFF
TRBJ1-1	NA	TRBV10-3	NA	13	TGTGCCATCAGGGACAGTACAAACACTGAAGCTTTCTTT	CAIRDSTNTEAFF